Below are 25 T cell receptor beta chains sequenced from a single sample in a study of cytotoxic CD8 clonotypes in ibrutinib-treated CLL. Using immunoSEQ multiplex PCR, the repertoire was profiled, and TCRdb retains in-frame clones only, with some absent. This repertoire shows almost 250,000 clones, 70% found once; its top ten account for less than 20%. The source material was PBMCs, sampled after 24 months of ibrutinib treatment. The receptors stem from a human donor with chronic lymphocytic leukemia.

V and J are TRBV4-1 and TRBJ2-1, with D unclear. Germline V CDR1 and CDR2: MGHRA, YSYEKL. The germline V and J ends were trimmed by 1 base and 6 bases, with 4 bases remaining between them. The CDR3 has 12 residues. DNA of the CDR3: TGCGCCAGCAGCCAAGGAGGCAATGAGCAGTTCTTC. Translating gives CASSQGGNEQFF.

A single count supports this clone. The V and J genes are TRBV19 and TRBJ2-5; maybe TRBD2 (6 bases). The germline V gene encodes CDR1 LNHDA and CDR2 SQIVND (reference sequence). The V and J ends lost 5 bases and 3 bases respectively, with 19 bases between them. The CDR3 is 16 residues long. The DNA of the CDR3 is TGTGCCAGTAGTTTCGGGAGCCTAATTGGGGAAGAGACCCAGTACTTC. Translated, it gives CASSFGSLIGEETQYF.

The CDR3 DNA sequence: TGCAGCGTTGACGCTTTGGGATGGGGCCCTAGGGAGGGCTACACCTTC. Translating gives CSVDALGWGPREGYTF. This chain joins TRBV29-1 and TRBJ1-2; D is perhaps TRBD1 (5 bases). V was pared by 3 bases and J by 8 bases, with 25 bases between. The CDR3 is made up of 16 amino acids. Per germline, CDR1 SQVTM and CDR2 ANQGSEA.

In this sample, this clone turned up a few times. This rearrangement joins TRBV2 to TRBJ2-7, with D perhaps matching TRBD1 (7 bases). CDR3 size: 15 residues. The V gene's germline CDR1 is SNHLY and CDR2 FYNNEI. Between the trimmed V and J ends, which lost 6 bases and 3 bases, there was a span of 18 bases. Written as DNA, the CDR3 is TGTGCCAGCAGAGAGAGGACAGGAGGGGGCTACGAGCAGTACTTC. It encodes CASRERTGGGYEQYF.

This clone was counted once. V and J are TRBV28 and TRBJ2-6, with 14 nucleotides matching TRBD2. The J segment lost 4 bases and the V segment lost 6 bases, leaving 11 bases of the junction unmatched. The CDR3 runs 19 residues. Per germline, CDR1 MDHEN and CDR2 SYDVKM. Here the CDR3 reads CASSTPGLAGVTGANVLTF. The CDR3 DNA reads TGTGCCAGCAGCACTCCGGGACTAGCGGGAGTAACAGGGGCCAACGTCCTGACTTTC. Filled out from reference TRBV28 and TRBJ2-6, the complete variable domain reads DVKVTQSSRYLVKRTGEKVFLECVQDMDHENMFWYRQDPGLGLRLIYFSYDVKMKEKGDIPEGYSVSREKKERFSLILESASTNQTSMYLCASSTPGLAGVTGANVLTFGAGSRLTVL.

The rearrangement links TRBV18 to TRBJ2-7, with D tentatively TRBD2 (5 bases). The germline V gene encodes CDR1 KGHSH and CDR2 LQKENI. The V and J ends lost 2 bases and 6 bases respectively, with 17 bases between them. The CDR3 is 15 amino acids. For the CDR3, the DNA is TGTGCCAGCTCACCAAGGGCGCTAGCACTCAGCGAGCAGTACTTC. Protein product: CASSPRALALSEQYF.

The chain combines TRBV11-2 with TRBJ2-7; the D gene is possibly TRBD1 (6 bases). Germline V gene data show CDR1 as SGHAT and CDR2 as FQNNGV. CDR3 length: 17 residues. With 0 bases removed from V and 0 bases from J, the gap between germline ends came to 15 bases. The DNA of the CDR3 is TGTGCCAGCAGCTTAGATCGGAGCAGGGGCAGCTCCTACGAGCAGTACTTC. This translates into CASSLDRSRGSSYEQYF. Using reference TRBV11-2 and TRBJ2-7 for the parts outside the CDR3, the full variable domain is EAGVAQSPRYKIIEKRQSVAFWCNPISGHATLYWYQQILGQGPKLLIQFQNNGVVDDSQLPKDRFSAERLKGVDSTLKIQPAKLEDSAVYLCASSLDRSRGSSYEQYFGPGTRLTVT.

The CDR3 protein is CASSPLRIADITQYF. The CDR3 coding sequence is TGTGCCAGCTCACCTCTGCGGATCGCCGATATTACGCAGTATTTT. V and J are TRBV18 and TRBJ2-3; D remains ambiguous. This CDR3 spans 15 amino acids. V lost 3 bases to trimming and J lost 8 bases, with 18 bases between them. Germline CDR1 KGHSH, CDR2 LQKENI. The whole variable domain, filled in from reference TRBV18 and TRBJ2-3, reads NAGVMQNPRHLVRRRGQEARLRCSPMKGHSHVYWYRQLPEEGLKFMVYLQKENIIDESGMPKERFSAEFPKEGPSILRIQQVVRGDSAAYFCASSPLRIADITQYFGPGTRLTVL.

This chain connects TRBV27 to TRBJ2-3; 9 bases map to TRBD1. The germline gives CDR1 MNHEY, CDR2 SMNVEV (reference sequence). The CDR3 extends over 16 amino acids. V was pared by 7 bases and J by 2 bases, with 10 bases of the junction left unmatched. The CDR3 loop is CASNPQGAKNTDTQYF. The CDR3 nucleotides are TGTGCCAGCAATCCACAGGGGGCGAAGAACACAGATACGCAGTATTTT.

The genes are TRBV5-6 and TRBJ2-5; unclear D gene. The germline V and J ends were trimmed by 1 base and 2 bases, with 9 bases remaining between them. This CDR3 is built from 14 residues. Germline V CDR1 and CDR2: SGHDT, YYEEEE. CDR3 sequence (DNA): TGTGCCAGCAGCTTGAGTAGCATTCAAGAGACCCAGTACTTC. Residues: CASSLSSIQETQYF.

The V and J genes are TRBV28 and TRBJ2-7; D remains unclear. The germline V and J ends were trimmed by 5 bases and 9 bases, with 14 bases remaining between them. Germline V gives CDR1 MDHEN, CDR2 SYDVKM. The CDR3 loop spans 12 amino acids. The CDR3 coding sequence is TGTGCCAGCAGTATCTCATGGGGTGGGCAGTACTTC. Amino acid sequence: CASSISWGGQYF.

The chain combines TRBV29-1 with TRBJ2-7; maybe TRBD2 (5 bases). The CDR3 has 12 residues. V lost 3 bases to trimming and J lost 2 bases, with 8 bases between them. Germline CDR1 and CDR2: SQVTM and ANQGSEA. The CDR3 DNA follows: TGCAGCGTTGAGGGAGCCGCCTACGAGCAGTACTTC. Translation gives CSVEGAAYEQYF.

CDR3 nucleotides: TGTGCCAGCAGTGAATTTGGAGGGGGGTACGAGCAGTACTTC. Its protein product is CASSEFGGGYEQYF. V is TRBV25-1 and J is TRBJ2-7; D is possibly TRBD1 or TRBD2 (6 bases each). The germline V gene encodes CDR1 MGHDK and CDR2 SYGVNS. This CDR3 is built from 14 residues. V was trimmed by 1 base and J by 4 bases, leaving 11 bases between them.

This chain links TRBV5-4 with TRBJ2-1; 10 bases are a match to TRBD2. The germline V gene encodes CDR1 SGHNT and CDR2 YYREEE (reference sequence). Trimming cost V 4 bases and J 8 bases; bases outside gene matches: 6. This CDR3 contains 14 residues. The CDR3 spells CASSPSGSNDEQFF. The DNA for the CDR3 is TGTGCCAGCAGCCCTAGCGGGAGTAATGATGAGCAGTTCTTC. Together with reference TRBV5-4 and TRBJ2-1, the CDR3 gives the full variable domain: ETGVTQSPTHLIKTRGQQVTLRCSSQSGHNTVSWYQQALGQGPQFIFQYYREEENGRGNFPPRFSGLQFPNYSSELNVNALELDDSALYLCASSPSGSNDEQFFGPGTRLTVL.

The chain has TRBV7-3 and TRBJ2-7; possibly TRBD2 for D (6 bases). Per the germline V gene, CDR1 is SGHTA and CDR2 is FQGTGA. The CDR3 has 15 amino acids. The V end lost 2 bases, the J end lost 2 bases, and 13 bases lay between the germline ends. CDR3 in DNA: TGTGCCAGCAGCTTAGGGGCGGGACCCACCTACGAGCAGTACTTC. It is translated as CASSLGAGPTYEQYF.

This chain uses TRBV6-1 with TRBJ2-7, with 10 bases identical to TRBD1. The V segment lost 7 bases and the J segment 6 bases; nucleotides outside the gene matches: 9. From germline, CDR1 is MNHNS and CDR2 SASEGT. The CDR3 is made up of 14 amino acids. The CDR3 protein is CASISGTGVPEQYF. CDR3 in DNA: TGTGCCAGCATATCCGGGACAGGGGTCCCCGAGCAGTACTTC.

The chain is built from TRBV28 and TRBJ1-3, with D unclear. V was shortened by 10 bases and J by 0 bases, with 13 bases between the two germline ends. The CDR3 covers 14 residues. Germline assignment: CDR1 MDHEN and CDR2 SYDVKM. Here the CDR3 reads CATQAPSSGNTIYF. CDR3 nucleotides: TGTGCCACTCAGGCCCCGAGCTCTGGAAACACCATATATTTT. The variable domain in full, completed from reference TRBV28 and TRBJ1-3, reads DVKVTQSSRYLVKRTGEKVFLECVQDMDHENMFWYRQDPGLGLRLIYFSYDVKMKEKGDIPEGYSVSREKKERFSLILESASTNQTSMYLCATQAPSSGNTIYFGEGSWLTVV.

This clone was detected a few times. The sample holds other DNA sequences that translate to the same CDR3. The chain combines TRBV5-1 with TRBJ1-2; the match to TRBD1 covers 8 bases. J lost 2 bases, V lost 0 bases, and 3 bases had no gene match. The CDR3 totals 15 residues. The germline CDR1 and CDR2 sequences are SGHRS and YFSETQ. CDR3 bases: TGCGCCAGCAGCTTGGAGGCAGGGGGCAACTATGGCTACACCTTC. It specifies CASSLEAGGNYGYTF.

V and J are TRBV7-6 and TRBJ2-2, with 7 bases matching TRBD2. Germline V gene lookup returns CDR1 SGHVS and CDR2 FNYEAQ. The CDR3 length is 14 residues. Unmatched junction bases numbered 10, after V lost 10 bases and J lost 5 bases. The CDR3 sequence is CAIRTRQSTGELFF. DNA of the CDR3: TGTGCCATCAGGACTAGGCAAAGTACCGGGGAGCTGTTTTTT.

This clone was seen more than once but under ten times. The V call is TRBV10-3, the J call TRBJ2-3; 8 bases are shared with TRBD1. V trimming: 6 bases; J trimming: 4 bases; junction bases outside the gene matches: 9. CDR3 size: 15 residues. Germline lookup yields CDR1 ENHRY and CDR2 SYGVKD. CDR3 sequence reads: CAISPGQGNPDTQYF. In nucleotides, the CDR3 is TGTGCCATCAGCCCCGGACAGGGCAATCCAGATACGCAGTATTTT.

Only a few counts were recorded for this clone. This rearrangement joins TRBV19 to TRBJ1-5, with TRBD1 as a possible D gene (5 bases). Germline V gives CDR1 LNHDA, CDR2 SQIVND (reference sequence). This CDR3 comprises 14 residues. V was trimmed by 10 bases and J by 6 bases, leaving 19 bases between them. The CDR3 nucleotides are TGTGCCACCATATCGACGGGACCGGGTCAGCCCCAGCATTTT. Translated, it gives CATISTGPGQPQHF. Full variable domain (rest looked up from reference TRBV19 and TRBJ1-5): DGGITQSPKYLFRKEGQNVTLSCEQNLNHDAMYWYRQDPGQGLRLIYYSQIVNDFQKGDIAEGYSVSREKKESFPLTVTSAQKNPTAFYLCATISTGPGQPQHFGDGTRLSIL.

V and J are TRBV9 and TRBJ2-3; no definite D call. This CDR3 spans 16 amino acids. Germline values: CDR1 SGDLS, CDR2 YYNGEE. V shed 0 bases and J shed 2 bases, with 13 bases lying between them. CDR3 bases: TGTGCCAGCAGCGTAGCTTCAACTCGTTACACAGATACGCAGTATTTT. As protein: CASSVASTRYTDTQYF.

The chain carries TRBV11-2 and TRBJ2-5; D remains unclear. Germline CDR1 SGHAT, CDR2 FQNNGV. The CDR3 is made up of 12 amino acids. Trimming removed 5 bases from V and 4 bases from J, with 8 bases in between. In nucleotides, the CDR3 is TGTGCCAGCAGCGTATCCTCAGAGACCCAGTACTTC. It encodes CASSVSSETQYF. Full variable domain (missing parts from reference TRBV11-2 and TRBJ2-5): EAGVAQSPRYKIIEKRQSVAFWCNPISGHATLYWYQQILGQGPKLLIQFQNNGVVDDSQLPKDRFSAERLKGVDSTLKIQPAKLEDSAVYLCASSVSSETQYFGPGTRLLVL.

The gene calls are TRBV29-1 and TRBJ1-2; no clear D. This CDR3 has 12 residues. Looked up from germline, CDR1 is SQVTM and CDR2 is ANQGSEA. Trimming took off 1 base at V and 3 bases at J, with 6 bases between the two ends. CDR3 region: CSVEGGYYGYTF. The CDR3 DNA is TGCAGCGTTGAAGGCGGCTACTATGGCTACACCTTC.

This sequence joins TRBV7-3 and TRBJ2-7; 12 bases match TRBD2. CDR1 SGHTA and CDR2 FQGTGA come from the germline V gene. The trim removed 5 bases at V and 5 bases at J, leaving 7 bases unmatched. This CDR3 region has 15 residues. The CDR3 sequence: CASSPGTSGFDEQYF. CDR3 bases: TGTGCCAGCAGCCCAGGGACTAGCGGGTTCGACGAGCAGTACTTC. Variable domain in full (rest from reference TRBV7-3 and TRBJ2-7): GAGVSQTPSNKVTEKGKYVELRCDPISGHTALYWYRQSLGQGPEFLIYFQGTGAADDSGLPNDRFFAVRPEGSVSTLKIQRTERGDSAVYLCASSPGTSGFDEQYFGPGTRLTVT.